These 10 T cell receptor beta chains came from one sample sequenced in a study of T cells after posttransplantation cyclophosphamide (dated by TCRdb to the mid-2010s). Libraries were prepared through the immunoSEQ multiplex PCR assay. This is the immuneACCESS table as TCRdb keeps it, with only in-frame sequences that have V and J called. A part of the clones is gone; compared with another copy, unresolved V genes explain less than half, and the rest is unexplained. Here the sample lists 2,500 to 3,500 clones, none seen once only. Of the sample, about an eighth falls within the top ten clones. The meaning of the sample's treatment or condition label: high-dose cyclophosphamide on days +3 and +4 as single-agent GVHD prophylaxis. For conditioning, the PTCy patients got busulfan and fludarabine, then a related or unrelated marrow graft, followed by cyclophosphamide on days +3 and +4. This specimen was PBMCs, taken after allogeneic stem cell transplant with posttransplant cyclophosphamide. These receptors were obtained from a female patient over 55 who received an allogeneic stem cell transplant from a related donor and was CMV-positive. Post transplant, some T cells may arise from the graft donor.

This clone appeared many times. V gene TRBV2 combines with J gene TRBJ1-1, with unresolved D. Germline values: CDR1 SNHLY, CDR2 FYNNEI. Trimming took 2 bases from V and 9 from J, leaving 4 bases between them. CDR3 length: 10 amino acids. The CDR3: CASSEIKAFF. The CDR3 DNA follows: TGTGCCAGCAGTGAAATAAAAGCTTTCTTT.

This clone was recorded at least ten times. This chain uses TRBV6-4 with TRBJ1-1, with 12 nucleotides matching TRBD1. Per germline, CDR1 MRHNA and CDR2 SNTAGT. The V and J ends lost 5 bases and 10 bases, in that order; junction bases with no gene match: 8. The CDR3 extends over 14 amino acids. The CDR3 DNA sequence: TGTGCCAGCAGTCCAACACCGGGACAGGGGGCAGCTTTCTTT. Its translation: CASSPTPGQGAAFF.

In its sample, this clone ranks as medium-sized. The chain couples TRBV6-2 or TRBV6-3 to TRBJ2-4, with a tentative D call TRBD2 (5 bases). This CDR3 is 13 amino acids long. Germline CDR1 reads MNHEY; CDR2 reads SVGEGT. Trimming left V 11 bases short and J 7 bases short, with 18 bases between. The CDR3: CASRGPALNIQYF. The CDR3 region has the DNA TGTGCCTCCCGAGGGCCGGCTTTGAACATTCAGTACTTC.

This clone was recorded many times. The rearrangement links TRBV5-1 to TRBJ1-1; 7 nucleotides match TRBD1. Germline V gene data show CDR1 as SGHRS and CDR2 as YFSETQ. V gave up 0 bases and J gave up 2 bases; unmatched junction bases: 4. This CDR3 has 15 residues. The CDR3 DNA reads as TGCGCCAGCAGCTTGGGACAGGGTAGTAACACTGAAGCTTTCTTT. Residues: CASSLGQGSNTEAFF. Full variable domain (outside the CDR3, taken from reference TRBV5-1 and TRBJ1-1): KAGVTQTPRYLIKTRGQQVTLSCSPISGHRSVSWYQQTPGQGLQFLFEYFSETQRNKGNFPGRFSGRQFSNSRSEMNVSTLELGDSALYLCASSLGQGSNTEAFFGQGTRLTVV.

This clone was detected many times. The chain joins TRBV29-1 to TRBJ2-7, with TRBD2 matching over 11 bases. The CDR3 is made up of 13 amino acids. The V gene end was trimmed by 3 bases and the J gene end by 4 bases; junction bases not matched to a gene: 2. Germline CDR1 reads SQVTM; CDR2 reads ANQGSEA. DNA of the CDR3: TGCAGCGTTGAGACTAGCGGGAAATACGAGCAGTACTTC. Translating gives CSVETSGKYEQYF.

This clone was recorded many times. This chain connects TRBV18 to TRBJ2-1; 7 positions match TRBD1. This CDR3 is built from 20 residues. With 4 bases clipped from V and 6 bases from J, the junction kept 24 bases outside the gene matches. Germline CDR1 reads KGHSH; CDR2 reads LQKENI. The DNA of the CDR3 is TGTGCCAGCTCACGTTTGGGTTTCCCAGGGGGAGCCACCACCACCAATGAGCAGTTCTTC. It specifies CASSRLGFPGGATTTNEQFF.

This clone was detected many times. V gene TRBV4-1 combines with J gene TRBJ2-3; D gene uncertain. The V end lost 2 bases, the J end lost 1 base, and 19 bases lay between the germline ends. Germline V gene sequence: CDR1 MGHRA, CDR2 YSYEKL. The CDR3 runs 18 residues. As DNA, the CDR3 is TGCGCCAGCAGCCAACAGCCCAGCCGTGCGGCCGGCACAGATACGCAGTATTTT. The encoded protein is CASSQQPSRAAGTDTQYF.

Many counts were recorded for this clone. The chain recombines TRBV4-2 with TRBJ2-1, with D possibly TRBD1 on 5 matching bases. V was clipped by 3 bases and J by 0 bases, with 9 bases between them. In germline, CDR1 is LGHNA, CDR2 YNFKEQ. The CDR3 has 15 amino acids. CDR3 residues: CASSHDRDSYNEQFF. Here the CDR3 DNA reads TGTGCCAGCAGCCACGACAGAGACTCCTACAATGAGCAGTTCTTC.

This clone was detected only a few times. CDR3 in amino acids: CASAGQFYEQYF. The DNA of the CDR3 is TGTGCCAGCGCGGGACAATTCTACGAGCAGTACTTC. J is TRBJ2-7 and V is TRBV7-9; D possibly uses TRBD1 or TRBD2 (6 bases each). Trimming took 8 bases from V and 3 from J, leaving 11 bases between them. Looked up from germline, CDR1 is SEHNR and CDR2 is FQNEAQ (reference sequence). The CDR3 is made up of 12 amino acids.

This clone was observed at least ten times. This rearrangement joins TRBV19 to TRBJ1-1; D remains unclear. This CDR3 is 13 amino acids long. V lost 4 bases and J 1 base, leaving 7 bases between the germline ends. CDR1 and CDR2 (germline): LNHDA, SQIVND (reference sequence). Here the CDR3 reads CASSNARNTEAFF. The CDR3 nucleotides are TGTGCCAGTAGTAACGCCAGGAACACTGAAGCTTTCTTT.